The 21 T cell receptor beta chains given below trace back to one sample, sequenced in a study of T-cell reconstitution after alpha-beta-depleted transplantation in children. TCRbeta library preparation incorporated unique molecular identifiers. TCRdb re-analysed the PCR reads in MiXCR, keeping a single row per CDR3 protein. The top ten hold 12% to 15% of the sample, which has about 580,000 distinct CDR3 sequences, roughly 24% seen once. Sequencing was performed on PBMCs, mostly from graft donor cells, taken 360 days after TCRalphabeta/CD19-depleted stem cell transplant. The receptors shown here come from a boy in the first two years of life who had a stem cell transplant for acute myeloid leukemia, so the T cells may come from the graft donor.

This clonotype has more than one count but fewer than ten. The V call is TRBV20-1, the J call TRBJ1-1; D is unresolved. V lost 4 bases to trimming and J lost 2 bases, with 11 bases between them. Germline CDR1 is DFQATT and CDR2 is SNEGSKA (reference sequence). The CDR3 is 13 residues long. DNA of the CDR3: TGCAGTGCTAAACCGACTAGTAACACTGAAGCTTTCTTT. It yields the protein CSAKPTSNTEAFF.

This clonotype showed up many times. The genes are TRBV7-9 and TRBJ2-2; D uncertain. The CDR3 has 15 residues. V lost 0 bases and J lost 1, with 6 bases in between. In germline, CDR1 is SEHNR, CDR2 FQNEAQ (reference sequence). The CDR3 protein is CASSLATVNTGELFF. The CDR3, as DNA: TGTGCCAGCAGCTTAGCGACGGTGAACACCGGGGAGCTGTTTTTT.

This clonotype was seen a few times. An end of the junction differs from the germline gene, which may be a read error. This sequence joins TRBV20-1 and TRBJ1-2; maybe TRBD1 (5 bases). This CDR3 comprises 13 residues. Germline V gene sequence: CDR1 DFQATT, CDR2 SNEGSKA (reference sequence). The CDR3 DNA sequence: TGCAGTGTTCGGGGCCAAAGGCCACGAGATTACCTGTTC. It encodes CSVRGQRPRDYLF.

This clonotype has ten or more counts. This chain connects TRBV7-2 to TRBJ1-4; D remains unclear. Trimming removed 2 bases at V and 0 bases at J, with 10 bases between. The CDR3 runs 16 residues. CDR1 is SGHTA and CDR2 is FQGNSA in the germline V gene. CDR3 in amino acids: CASSLLWGATNEKLFF. CDR3 DNA sequence: TGTGCCAGCAGCTTATTGTGGGGTGCAACTAATGAAAAACTGTTTTTT.

V and J are TRBV4-3 and TRBJ1-5; no firm D call. Germline V gene sequence: CDR1 LGHNA, CDR2 YSLEER. There are 15 residues in the CDR3. V dropped 0 bases and J dropped 0 bases, with 6 bases sitting between them. CDR3 nucleotides: TGCGCCAGCAGCCAAGAACCCGGTAGCAATCAGCCCCAGCATTTT. Residues: CASSQEPGSNQPQHF.

The V call is TRBV20-1, the J call TRBJ2-3; D gene uncertain. Germline lookup yields CDR1 DFQATT and CDR2 SNEGSKA (reference sequence). CDR3 size: 15 residues. Trimming cost V 0 bases and J 2 bases, with 12 bases left between them. CDR3 sequence: CSARDPTTNTDTQYF. CDR3 nucleotide sequence: TGCAGTGCTAGAGATCCGACCACCAACACAGATACGCAGTATTTT.

The table lists this clonotype with many counts. The gene calls are TRBV5-1 and TRBJ2-1; 9 nucleotides line up with TRBD2. Germline lookup yields CDR1 SGHRS and CDR2 YFSETQ. The CDR3 is 16 residues long. J was trimmed by 8 bases and V by 4 bases; bases with no gene match: 13. The CDR3: CASSHPLAGARDEQFF. Written as DNA, the CDR3 is TGCGCCAGCAGCCACCCCTTAGCGGGGGCTCGCGATGAGCAGTTCTTC.

This clonotype has a count of ten or more. The chain uses TRBV24-1 and TRBJ1-5, with 8 nucleotides matching TRBD1. Germline trimming cut 9 bases from V and 1 base from J; bases unmatched to any gene: 4. Per germline, CDR1 KGHDR and CDR2 SFDVKD. The CDR3 has 14 residues. CDR3 in amino acids: CATCRDRSNQPQHF. The CDR3 region has the DNA TGTGCCACCTGCCGGGACAGGAGCAATCAGCCCCAGCATTTT.

The chain joins TRBV28 to TRBJ2-7; TRBD1 is a possible D gene (5 bases). Trimming removed 6 bases from V and 0 bases from J, with 15 bases in between. This CDR3 comprises 15 residues. Germline values: CDR1 MDHEN, CDR2 SYDVKM. The CDR3 DNA reads as TGTGCCAGCAGCCCAATGTACAGGTCCTCCTACGAGCAGTACGTC. Translated: CASSPMYRSSYEQYV.

This clonotype occurred a few times. V usage is TRBV7-3 and J usage is TRBJ2-3; D call uncertain. This CDR3 comprises 16 residues. V lost 3 bases and J 0 bases, leaving 13 bases between the germline ends. CDR1 and CDR2 (germline): SGHTA, FQGTGA. CDR3 DNA: TGTGCCAGCAGCTTCCCTGGTCTGGGTAGCACAGATACGCAGTATTTT. As protein: CASSFPGLGSTDTQYF.

This clonotype came up a few times. The chain links TRBV19 to TRBJ2-7; 7 bases align to TRBD1. Germline CDR1 and CDR2: LNHDA and SQIVND (reference sequence). CDR3 length: 15 amino acids. V gave up 5 bases and J gave up 3 bases; unmatched junction bases: 10. The CDR3 reads CASSPGTVSYYEQYF. Written as DNA, the CDR3 is TGTGCCAGTAGTCCTGGGACAGTTTCATACTACGAGCAGTACTTC.

This clonotype was detected once. The CDR3: CASSLKPKNIQYF. CDR3 nucleotide sequence: TGTGCCAGCAGTCTAAAACCCAAAAACATTCAGTACTTC. This chain joins TRBV6-1 and TRBJ2-4; D is undetermined. Trimming cost V 5 bases and J 2 bases, with 7 bases left between them. The CDR3 runs 13 residues. CDR1 MNHNS and CDR2 SASEGT come from the germline V gene.

The table lists this clonotype with many counts. The CDR3 DNA reads TGTGCCAGCAGCTCGACTAGCGGGGGAAAGTGGGATACGCAGTATTTT. It yields the protein CASSSTSGGKWDTQYF. The V call is TRBV7-2, the J call TRBJ2-3, with 12 bases fitting TRBD2. The CDR3 runs to 16 residues. V shed 4 bases, J shed 6 bases, and the junction held 8 bases outside the gene matches. In germline, CDR1 is SGHTA, CDR2 FQGNSA. Supplemented by reference TRBV7-2 and TRBJ2-3, the full variable domain reads GAGVSQSPSNKVTEKGKDVELRCDPISGHTALYWYRQSLGQGLEFLIYFQGNSAPDKSGLPSDRFSAERTGGSVSTLTIQRTQQEDSAVYLCASSSTSGGKWDTQYFGPGTRLTVL.

This clonotype occurred a few times. The V gene is TRBV20-1, the J gene TRBJ1-2; D call uncertain. This CDR3 contains 12 residues. Germline CDR1 is DFQATT and CDR2 is SNEGSKA (reference sequence). Trimming took off 3 bases at V and 6 bases at J, with 11 bases between the two ends. The CDR3 sequence is CSARRMEDGYTF. In DNA form, the CDR3 reads TGCAGTGCTAGGAGAATGGAGGATGGCTACACCTTC.

The chain carries TRBV20-1 and TRBJ2-7, with D perhaps matching TRBD1 (5 bases). The germline gives CDR1 DFQATT, CDR2 SNEGSKA (reference sequence). The ends were cut back, 0 bases at V and 3 bases at J, with 12 bases in the middle. The CDR3 is 14 residues long. The chain's CDR3 is CSARDSGQGYEQYF. DNA for the CDR3: TGCAGTGCTAGAGATAGTGGGCAGGGCTACGAGCAGTACTTC.

The rearrangement links TRBV5-4 to TRBJ1-3, with no clear D. Between the trimmed V and J ends, which lost 3 bases and 4 bases, there was a span of 11 bases. Germline CDR1 reads SGHNT; CDR2 reads YYREEE (reference sequence). CDR3 length equals 14 residues. The CDR3 loop reads CASSSPGTGNTIYF. CDR3 bases: TGTGCCAGCAGCTCACCAGGTACCGGAAACACCATATATTTT.

The rearrangement uses TRBV12-3 or TRBV12-4 and TRBJ2-5; 8 bases map to TRBD1. Losses at the gene ends were 4 bases for V and 4 bases for J; bases not matched to a gene: 8. This CDR3 is built from 15 residues. This chain's CDR3 is CASSYGQGGAETQYF. In nucleotides, the CDR3 is TGTGCCAGCAGTTACGGACAGGGTGGGGCAGAGACCCAGTACTTC.

The chain uses TRBV7-9 and TRBJ1-5; unclear D gene. The V end was cut by 1 base, the J end by 3 bases, with 7 bases between. Per germline, CDR1 SEHNR and CDR2 FQNEAQ (reference sequence). This CDR3 is built from 14 residues. CDR3 nucleotide sequence: TGTGCCAGCAGCTTAGGGGCGGACAATCAGCCCCAGCATTTT. Its protein is CASSLGADNQPQHF.

This clonotype was observed at least ten times. V gene TRBV6-1 combines with J gene TRBJ1-4, with D tentatively TRBD1 (6 bases). The CDR3 covers 17 residues. The germline V and J ends were trimmed by 6 bases and 3 bases, with 20 bases remaining between them. Germline values: CDR1 MNHNS, CDR2 SASEGT. The CDR3 DNA is TGTGCCAGCAGCGTGAGCACAGGGATAAGGGCTAATGAAAAACTGTTTTTT. Encoded protein: CASSVSTGIRANEKLFF.

This clonotype has just a few counts. This CDR3 reads CASSEWRDTGGYYGYTF. In DNA, the CDR3 is TGTGCCAGCAGTGAATGGAGGGATACAGGGGGTTACTATGGCTACACCTTC. The chain carries TRBV25-1 and TRBJ1-2, with 8 bases matching TRBD1. V was pared by 1 base and J by 3 bases, with 10 bases of the junction left unmatched. CDR3 length: 17 amino acids. Germline lookup yields CDR1 MGHDK and CDR2 SYGVNS.

This chain uses TRBV20-1 with TRBJ2-3; D perhaps matches TRBD1 (6 bases). V was cut by 2 bases and J by 4 bases, with 10 bases left in between. Germline loops: CDR1 DFQATT, CDR2 SNEGSKA (reference sequence). The CDR3 spans 13 residues. The chain's CDR3 is CSARPTGSDTQYF. The CDR3 nucleotides read TGCAGTGCTAGACCTACAGGGTCAGATACGCAGTATTTT.